This TCR beta chain was sequenced for a study of T cell responses to AZD1222 COVID-19 vaccine. Only in-frame clones appear in the TCRdb table, and some are missing; sequencing was by immunoSEQ multiplex PCR. The sample holds just over 90,000 clones; roughly nine tenths are singletons and the top ten take less than 3%. Study-level points and caveats: None of the repertoires were sampled until the peak T cell response had passed. Along spike, vaccine-associated CD4 TCRs were found throughout, with dominance at 160-218 and 743-854. Reportedly, nearly half the spike-specific TCRs target unmutated variant regions.

CDR3 length equals 14 residues. Germline V gene lookup returns CDR1 SGDLS and CDR2 YYNGEE. V lost 0 bases and J 6 bases, leaving 7 bases between the germline ends. Details on this clone: The target antigen is unknown.

The V and J genes are TRBV9 and TRBJ1-6, with D perhaps TRBD1 (6 bases). This receptor was identified in an adult who received the AZD1222 COVID-19 vaccine. The sample in question was peripheral blood, obtained 28 days after the second AZD1222 dose. The CDR3, as DNA: TGTGCCAGCAGCGTAGTGGACAGTAATTCACCCCTCCACTTT. Encoded protein: CASSVVDSNSPLHF. Looking up the rest from reference TRBV9 and TRBJ1-6 gives the full variable domain: DSGVTQTPKHLITATGQRVTLRCSPRSGDLSVYWYQQSLDQGLQFLIQYYNGEERAKGNILERFSAQQFPDLHSELNLSSLELGDSALYFCASSVVDSNSPLHFGNGTRLTVT.